This T cell receptor (beta chain) comes out of a study of T cells in Graves' hyperthyroidism and ophthalmopathy. Study findings and constraints: Progression to ophthalmopathy was predicted a median of 6.5 months early. Blood held most thyroid clonotypes expanded above 0.001 frequency.

Using RNA transcripts as the source, TCR beta CDR3 regions were amplified. HTBI primers were the set used in a first-round RT-PCR of the TCR CDR3. TCRdb reprocessed the multiplex PCR reads via MiXCR and lists one record per CDR3 protein. This table has about 570,000 distinct CDR3 sequences, around 42% appearing once. V was clipped by 7 bases and J by 1 base; unmatched bases: 7. This CDR3 contains 14 residues. The germline CDR1 and CDR2 sequences are SGHVS and FQNEAQ. About this clonotype: Antigen: not known.

Patients showing uncontrolled infection, other autoimmune disease, pregnancy or lactation were ineligible. Diagnostic decisions used clinical symptoms, serum thyroxine and TRAb, thyroid ultrasound and orbital computed tomography. The sequenced material came from peripheral blood or thyroid tissue (not recorded which). The chain joins TRBV7-8 to TRBJ2-7; 7 bases agree with TRBD2. This TCR derives from an adult woman with Graves' disease, either hyperthyroidism or ophthalmopathy (not recorded which). In nucleotides, the CDR3 is TGTGCCAGCACCGCGGGAGCTGCGTCCTACGAGCAGTACTTC. Its protein is CASTAGAASYEQYF.